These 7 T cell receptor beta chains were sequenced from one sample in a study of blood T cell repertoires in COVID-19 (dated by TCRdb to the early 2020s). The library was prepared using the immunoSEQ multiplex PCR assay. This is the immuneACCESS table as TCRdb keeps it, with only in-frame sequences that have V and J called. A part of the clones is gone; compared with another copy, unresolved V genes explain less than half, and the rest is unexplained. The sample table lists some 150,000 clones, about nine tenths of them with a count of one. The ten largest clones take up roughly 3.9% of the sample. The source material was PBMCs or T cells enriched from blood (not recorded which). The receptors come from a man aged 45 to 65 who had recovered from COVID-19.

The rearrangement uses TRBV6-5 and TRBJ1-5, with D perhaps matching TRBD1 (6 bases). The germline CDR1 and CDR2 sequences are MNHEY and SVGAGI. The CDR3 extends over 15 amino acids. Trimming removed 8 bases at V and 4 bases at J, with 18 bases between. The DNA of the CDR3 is TGTGCCAGCGAGGCACAGGGTCAACGGAATCAGCCCCAGCATTTT. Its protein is CASEAQGQRNQPQHF.

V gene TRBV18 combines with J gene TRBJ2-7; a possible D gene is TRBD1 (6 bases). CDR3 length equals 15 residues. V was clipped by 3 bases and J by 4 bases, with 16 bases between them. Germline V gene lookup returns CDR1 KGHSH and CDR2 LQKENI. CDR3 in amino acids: CASSPSARGIYEQYV. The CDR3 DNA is TGTGCCAGCTCACCCTCGGCCAGGGGTATATACGAGCAGTACGTC.

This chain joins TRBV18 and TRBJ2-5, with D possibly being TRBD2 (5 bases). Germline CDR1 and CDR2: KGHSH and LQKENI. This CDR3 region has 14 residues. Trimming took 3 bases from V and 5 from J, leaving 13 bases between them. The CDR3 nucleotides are TGTGCCAGCTCACCTCCATCGACGGGGGAGACCCAGTACTTC. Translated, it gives CASSPPSTGETQYF.

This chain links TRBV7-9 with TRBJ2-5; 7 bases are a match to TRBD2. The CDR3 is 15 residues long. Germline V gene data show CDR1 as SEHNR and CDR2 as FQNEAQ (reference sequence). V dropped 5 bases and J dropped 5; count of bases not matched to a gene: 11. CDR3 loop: CASSPQRGIGETQYF. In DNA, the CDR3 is TGTGCCAGCAGCCCCCAGCGGGGTATTGGGGAGACCCAGTACTTC.

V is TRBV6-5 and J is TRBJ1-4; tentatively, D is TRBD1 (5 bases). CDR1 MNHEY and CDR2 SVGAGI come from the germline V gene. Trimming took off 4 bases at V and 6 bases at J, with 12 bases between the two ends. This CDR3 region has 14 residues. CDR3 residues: CASSSGGEDEKLFF. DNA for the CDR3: TGTGCCAGCAGTTCTGGAGGGGAGGATGAAAAACTGTTTTTT.

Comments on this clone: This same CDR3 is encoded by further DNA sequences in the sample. CDR3 region: CASSEQGNTEAFF. The CDR3 coding sequence is TGTGCCAGCAGTGAACAGGGGAACACTGAAGCTTTCTTT. The gene calls are TRBV2 and TRBJ1-1, with D maybe TRBD1 (5 bases). The V end was cut by 2 bases, the J end by 1 base, with 5 bases between. The CDR3 contains 13 residues. In germline, CDR1 is SNHLY, CDR2 FYNNEI.

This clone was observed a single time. The CDR3 DNA reads TGTGCCAGCAGTTTATCCCCCCTCGGCGGGAGCCCCCTTGGGGAGCAGTTCTTC. It translates to CASSLSPLGGSPLGEQFF. This chain uses TRBV28 with TRBJ2-1; 7 positions match TRBD2. The germline CDR1 and CDR2 sequences are MDHEN and SYDVKM. The CDR3 consists of 18 residues. The ends lost 1 base at V and 10 bases at J; junction bases unmatched: 19.